The source of this T cell receptor beta chain is a study of cytomegalovirus exposure and HLA in healthy donors (dated by TCRdb to the late 2010s). Background on the whole study: In an earlier analysis of under 750 of the donors, approximately 260 Gb of sequence data and some 120 million unique TCR beta sequences from about 179 million T cells were reported. In an earlier analysis of more than 550 of the donors, high-throughput TCR beta sequencing was used to judge whether each TCR beta V gene segment behaved as functional or pseudogenic. On average, roughly 240,000 unique TCR beta nucleotide sequences were sequenced per donor among more than 350 genotyped donors of the cohort, with around 19% of those sequences being non-productive. In a later analysis, previously published TCR beta repertoires from some 640 donors were re-analyzed and high-resolution HLA genotyping was added so that TCR occurrence patterns could be studied. In the later analysis, no new phenotypic data were used to find candidate immune exposures; instead, reliance was placed on TCR beta sequences and their occurrence across donors. Among the approximately 420 genotyped donors, approximately 81% belonged to the genetic ancestry cluster associated with self-reported Caucasian donors. A later genetic analysis used genome-wide SNP genotypes for 398 of the 666 donors, treating that subset as a discovery cohort. An early release that covered about 600 HLA-typed donors contained approximately 300 gigabases of sequencing data and 85 million to 100 million unique TCR sequences. Because of strong linkage in the cohort, roughly five DR-DQ haplotypes were treated as single units for association and clustering. Every discovery cohort repertoire had been produced on one sequencing platform. The aim of the study was to test whether cataloging public T cell receptors could identify signatures of past pathogen exposure. Donor age, sex, ethnicity and CMV serostatus were collected together with the repertoire data. The T cell repertoires of 666 subjects were profiled by immunosequencing and related to cytomegalovirus serostatus. To predict cytomegalovirus infection status, the study combined high-throughput TCR immunosequencing, statistical association of individual TCRs with disease status, and machine learning. Class I and class II HLA loci were covered by the typing at four-digit resolution. The number of typed donors differed by locus: about 620-630 for A, B, C, DRB1 and DQB1; some 500 for DQA1; approximately 600 for DPA1; and around 450 for DPB1. Along with the roughly 610-subject first cohort, a separate validation cohort of around 120 different subjects was used. Points the paper makes about the study in general: Some IMGT-functional V segments, including TRBV6-2 and TRBV6-3, could not be distinguished by the 87-base-pair reads and were therefore excluded. A few of the identified cytomegalovirus-associated TCR beta chains were confirmed in vitro to be specific for cytomegalovirus antigens. Linkage disequilibrium might explain the correlated functional status among segregating V segments, but an unknown experimental factor could not be ruled out. According to a later analysis, TCR association rates differed among HLA loci, with DRB1 alleles showing the most associated TCRs and HLA-C alleles showing the fewest. In a later analysis, around 17,000 TCR beta sequences were associated with specific HLA alleles at a false discovery rate of 0.05. When HLA alleles, especially DR and DQ, strongly co-occurred, TCR associations were difficult to assign to individual alleles. The classifier was reported to diagnose cytomegalovirus status with high specificity and sensitivity in both the original cohort and the validation cohort. Most CMV-associated TCR beta chains appeared to be HLA-restricted in a later analysis, and the HLA associations seemed to be driven largely by CMV exposure. In a later genetic analysis, a missense DCLRE1C variant was associated with V-gene and J-gene trimming of TCR beta chains, and the association was replicated in an independent cohort. Compared with equally common non-associated chains, HLA-associated TCR beta chains in a later analysis were more clonally expanded and had lower generation probabilities. In an earlier analysis of 587 of the donors, most TCR beta V segments appeared in productive rearrangements about 87% or about 30% of the time, broadly matching IMGT annotations. A further reported finding was that TCR beta sequences accurately predicted the HLA-A and HLA-B alleles for most subjects in the first cohort. Compared with the approximately 710-donor mean, donors in an Asian-associated ancestry cluster had fewer N-insertions in productive TCRs, according to a later genetic analysis. Because counts were too low, about 18 rarely observed V segments, including chromosome 9 orphons, were excluded from the earlier analysis of 587 of the donors. The authors suggested that the approach could potentially be extended to other disease states and immunological phenotypes. Most TCR sequences were observed very rarely across donors, whereas some public TCRs were present in many individuals. Immune exposure information for the cohort was limited to CMV serostatus. In the study, some 160 TCR beta chains were listed as associated with cytomegalovirus. HLA typing was unavailable for some donors at each locus, so association tests used only the typed subset. Roughly uniform sequencing depth across donors was assumed in presence/absence analyses, although this assumption may not hold. The cohort was sequenced for TCR beta chains only, and without alpha or paired-chain data the features that could be detected were limited. A later analysis reported that several top co-occurrence clusters appeared linked to parvovirus B19, influenza, CMV and Epstein-Barr virus. A cluster of highly shared sequence variants was judged likely to represent a technical artifact of the sequencing pipeline.

In total, 666 healthy bone marrow donors made up the cohort. At the time of sampling, all cohort members were nominally healthy, though unrecorded immune exposures were likely present. The donor was CMV seronegative and was included in the group of several hundred seronegative cohort members. Each donor provided a peripheral blood sample, and peripheral blood mononuclear cells were used for TCR beta sequencing. The Qiagen DNeasy Blood Extraction Kit was used to extract genomic DNA from the blood cell samples. About this clone itself: The antigen it binds to is not known. Within one base of it there is no much larger clone, and no base qualities were kept.

The germline V gene supplies CDR1 KGHSH and CDR2 LQKENI. Counted from cysteine to phenylalanine, this CDR3 has 16 amino acids. The retained sequence is limited to the CDR3, 48 bases, with the frame set at the first base. Trimming at the junction amounts to 3 bases on V and 4 bases on J, and the germline ends lie 17 bases apart. Libraries were built with the immunoSEQ multiplex PCR assay. For the multiplex PCR, a mixture combining 60 forward primers for TCR Vbeta segments and 13 reverse primers for TCR Jbeta segments was used. The CDR3 region of rearranged TCR beta genes was amplified from genomic DNA by a multiplex PCR assay. Amplified TCR beta libraries were sequenced as 87-base-pair reads on the Illumina HiSeq System. As for how the authors treated the data: Across the roughly 700 repertoires, a later analysis counted 75 million to 90 million unique TCR beta chains, approximately 10 million of which were shared by at least two donors. Raw reads were error-corrected and collapsed into unique sequences with a nearest-neighbor algorithm that merged closely related sequences to remove PCR and sequencing errors. To assign V, D and J gene segments, CDR3 sequences were aligned to IMGT reference sequences. For a sequence to be retained, at least a six-nucleotide match to both a V gene segment and a J gene segment was required. A rearrangement was called productive if the CDR3 had no stop codons and remained in frame with V and J, and every other rearrangement was called non-productive. Following IMGT convention, CDR3 was defined as the stretch from the second conserved V-encoded cysteine up to the conserved J-encoded phenylalanine. The earlier analysis of 587 of the donors excluded sequences that lacked an unambiguous match to a single V gene segment. In an earlier analysis of 587 of the donors, a V segment was called functional when productive rearrangements were above 56.7%, and segregating when the standard deviation between donors exceeded 5%. A statistical classification framework was developed to diagnose cytomegalovirus status using the catalog of TCR beta chain sequences. V and J gene assignment, in a later analysis, came from comparing TCR nucleotide sequences with IMGT/GENE-DB human TR gene sequences. The TCRdist pipeline was used in a later analysis to assign CDR3 sequences and most-parsimonious VDJ recombination scenarios. A later analysis defined each TCR beta chain by its CDR3 amino acid sequence plus V-gene family, and excluded reads lacking a unique V-gene family. A later analysis removed 500 to 650 highly shared, low-generation-probability nucleotide sequences to deal with suspected cross-contamination and a sequencing artifact. For each public chain, a later analysis derived a clonal expansion index from normalized ranks of inferred template counts within each repertoire. Generation probabilities in a later analysis came from a VDJ recombination model fitted to out-of-frame rearrangements, and those results were checked against IGoR. A later analysis scored TCR-TCR, TCR-HLA and TCR-CMV co-occurrence with hypergeometric tests, applying a repertoire-size bias correction to TCR pairs. To estimate false discovery rates, a later analysis permuted the HLA or CMV assignments 20 times. A later analysis grouped co-occurring TCRs with DBSCAN, adding TCRdist sequence similarity when clustering within HLA-allele-positive subsets. Repertoires with fewer than 30,000 or more than 120,000 public chains, plus five repertoires with anomalous nucleotide sharing, were excluded from co-occurrence clustering. The table comes from immuneACCESS by way of TCRdb, which keeps in-frame sequences with V and J called. Part of the clones is missing from these tables; in studies checked, under half for an unresolved V gene and the rest for unknown reasons. That table gives V, J and clone size, and the DNA gave D and trimming. This sample lists a few hundred thousand clones; about 80% were detected once. 0.3% of the sample lies in the top ten.

The chain was built from TRBV18 and TRBJ2-3, with TRBD1 perhaps the D gene, on 5 matching bases. Sequences were obtained from PBMCs. The TCR comes from a girl aged 2-9 years in good health and CMV-seronegative. The DNA sequence is given as TGTGCCAGCTCACCGCTACGGACACCGTGGTCAGATACGCAGTATTTT. It is translated as CASSPLRTPWSDTQYF.